This T cell receptor beta chain comes out of a study of T cells in localized non-small cell lung cancer (TCRdb year 2020). Context from the whole study: T cell repertoires of 236 early-stage NSCLC patients were analyzed, with tumors being compared against uninvolved tumor-adjacent lungs. A mean age of roughly 64 years was recorded for the NSCLC patients, of whom 129 were male and about 100 were female. All 220 or so NSCLC patients in the cohort were treatment-naive and had localized lung tumors that were resected.

Beyond this particular receptor, the publication reports: Uninvolved tumor-adjacent lung showed the highest T cell clonality, higher than tumor, which suggests more focused antigenic responses in the adjacent lung. Since the design was exploratory, TCR variables were selected using unadjusted p-values with no false-discovery rate correction. A median of approximately 55 of the top 100 tumor clones were detected in paired uninvolved adjacent lung, and around 30 of these tumor clones were also found among the top 100 clones of the paired uninvolved adjacent lung. Longer overall survival was associated with higher blood T cell density, whereas shorter survival was associated with higher adjacent-lung clonality. Because multi-region tumor sequencing was not performed, intratumor heterogeneity could not be ruled out.

At diagnosis, peripheral blood, uninvolved tumor-adjacent lung and tumor were collected and were preserved as a mix of fresh-frozen and FFPE material. The CDR3 goes from the cysteine to the phenylalanine over 15 residues. Kept here is only the CDR3 DNA, which spans 45 bases and is read in frame from base 1. V ends up 3 bases short and J 14 bases short, with an unmatched junction base count of 17. Based on the germline V gene, the CDR1 and CDR2 sequences are SGHNT and YENEEA. TCR beta CDR3 regions were sequenced from DNA using the immunoSEQ Assay. As for the original processing: T cell density was computed as TCR beta template counts normalized to usable DNA estimated by amplifying housekeeping genes. The preseqR package was used to estimate richness by extrapolating to 400,000 templates for PBMC samples and to 120,000 templates for tissue samples. Clonality was defined as one minus Pielou's evenness. Differential abundance testing on productive amino-acid clonotypes, with a minimum total count of 5 and an alpha of 0.1, was used to identify tissue-enriched TCRs. Repertoire overlap between compartments was quantified with the Jaccard Index and Morisita Overlap Index. GLIPH grouped TCR beta CDR3s together with public tetramer-defined viral CDR3s, and a viral motif had to include at least three viral sequences and also show V-gene enrichment. The source is immuneACCESS, and TCRdb retained only in-frame sequences with V and J called. Part of the clones is not carried over; for the studies checked, unresolved V genes explain less than half of this, and the remainder is unexplained. Clonal size and the V and J genes are those of that table, whereas D and trimming came from the DNA. Across this sample there are about 1,500 clones, with over 30% seen only once. Jointly, the top ten make up approximately 8.7% of the sample.

This clone is assessed as medium-sized (0.01 to 0.1%). The antigen it recognizes is unknown. Nothing much larger sits one base from this clone, and base qualities are not available. The material sequenced was lung tumor tissue, taken before any cancer treatment. The TCR sequence derives from a male donor older than 55 with stage II squamous cell lung carcinoma. The chain is encoded by TRBV11-3 joined to TRBJ2-5, and TRBD2 matches 8 of the central bases. CDR3 region: CASSLEAGAGRPIYF. The sequenced DNA is TGTGCCAGCAGCTTGGAAGCGGGGGCTGGGAGACCGATTTACTTC.